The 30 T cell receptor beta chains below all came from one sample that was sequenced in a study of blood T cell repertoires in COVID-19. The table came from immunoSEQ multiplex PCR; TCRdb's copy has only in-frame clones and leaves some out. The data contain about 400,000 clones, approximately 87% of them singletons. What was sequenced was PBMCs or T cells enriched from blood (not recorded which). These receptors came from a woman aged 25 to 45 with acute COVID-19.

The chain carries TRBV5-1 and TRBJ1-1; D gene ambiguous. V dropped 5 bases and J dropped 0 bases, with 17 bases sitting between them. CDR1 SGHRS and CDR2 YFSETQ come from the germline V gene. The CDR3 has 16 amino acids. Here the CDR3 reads CASSFEPPVMNTEAFF. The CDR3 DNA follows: TGCGCCAGCAGTTTTGAACCACCAGTCATGAACACTGAAGCTTTCTTT. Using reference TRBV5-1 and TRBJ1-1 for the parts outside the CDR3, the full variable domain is KAGVTQTPRYLIKTRGQQVTLSCSPISGHRSVSWYQQTPGQGLQFLFEYFSETQRNKGNFPGRFSGRQFSNSRSEMNVSTLELGDSALYLCASSFEPPVMNTEAFFGQGTRLTVV.

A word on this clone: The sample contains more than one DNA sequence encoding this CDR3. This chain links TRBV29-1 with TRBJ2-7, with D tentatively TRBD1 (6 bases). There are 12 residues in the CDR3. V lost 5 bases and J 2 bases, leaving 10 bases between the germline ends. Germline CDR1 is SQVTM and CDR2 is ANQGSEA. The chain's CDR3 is CSVLAGAYEQYF. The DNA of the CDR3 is TGCAGCGTTCTCGCAGGGGCCTACGAGCAGTACTTC.

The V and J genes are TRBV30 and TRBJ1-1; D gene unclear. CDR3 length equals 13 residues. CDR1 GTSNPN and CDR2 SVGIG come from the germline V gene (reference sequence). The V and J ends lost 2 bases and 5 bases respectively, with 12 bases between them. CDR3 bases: TGTGCCTGGAGTCACGGGTTTGAGACTGAAGCTTTCTTT. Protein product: CAWSHGFETEAFF. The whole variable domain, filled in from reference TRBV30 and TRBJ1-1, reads SQTIHQWPATLVQPVGSPLSLECTVEGTSNPNLYWYRQAAGRGLQLLFYSVGIGQISSEVPQNLSASRPQDRQFILSSKKLLLSDSGFYLCAWSHGFETEAFFGQGTRLTVV.

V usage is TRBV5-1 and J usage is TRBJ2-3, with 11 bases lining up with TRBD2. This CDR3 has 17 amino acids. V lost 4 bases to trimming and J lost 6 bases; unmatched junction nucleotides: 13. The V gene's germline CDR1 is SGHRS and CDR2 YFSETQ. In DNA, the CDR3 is TGCGCCAGCAGCCTCCTCTTTAGCGGGGGGGCACCCGATACGCAGTATTTT. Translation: CASSLLFSGGAPDTQYF.

The CDR3 spells CASSTEGKQFF. DNA for the CDR3: TGCGCCAGCAGCACGGAGGGAAAGCAGTTCTTC. The chain carries TRBV5-1 and TRBJ2-1, with a possible D match to TRBD2 (6 bases). The germline V gene has CDR1 SGHRS and CDR2 YFSETQ. The CDR3 is 11 amino acids. V lost 4 bases, J lost 11 bases, and 10 bases lay in between.

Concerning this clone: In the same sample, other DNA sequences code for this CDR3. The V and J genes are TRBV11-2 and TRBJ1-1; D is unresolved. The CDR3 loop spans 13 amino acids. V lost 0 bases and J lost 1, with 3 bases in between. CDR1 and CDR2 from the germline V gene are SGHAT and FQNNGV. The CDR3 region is CASSLDRNTEAFF. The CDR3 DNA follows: TGTGCCAGCAGCTTAGATAGGAACACTGAAGCTTTCTTT.

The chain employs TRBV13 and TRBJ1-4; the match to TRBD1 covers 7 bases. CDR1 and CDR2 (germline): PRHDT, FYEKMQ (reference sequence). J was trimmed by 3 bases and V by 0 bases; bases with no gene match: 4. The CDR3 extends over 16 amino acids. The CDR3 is CASSLGTGRANEKLFF. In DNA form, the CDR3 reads TGTGCCAGCAGCTTAGGGACAGGGCGTGCTAATGAAAAACTGTTTTTT.

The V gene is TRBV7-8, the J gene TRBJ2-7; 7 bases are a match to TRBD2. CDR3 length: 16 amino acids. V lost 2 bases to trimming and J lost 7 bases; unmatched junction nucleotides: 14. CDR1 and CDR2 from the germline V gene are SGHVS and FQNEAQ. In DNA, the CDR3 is TGTGCCAGCAGCTTACTCCGCTGGACCTTCGGGGGGGAGCAGTACTTC. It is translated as CASSLLRWTFGGEQYF.

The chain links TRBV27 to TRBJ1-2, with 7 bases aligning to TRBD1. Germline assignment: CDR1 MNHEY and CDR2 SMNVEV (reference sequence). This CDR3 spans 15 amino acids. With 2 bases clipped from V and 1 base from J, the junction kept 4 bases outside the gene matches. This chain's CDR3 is CASSLTGALNYGYTF. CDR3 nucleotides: TGTGCCAGCAGTTTAACAGGGGCGCTTAACTATGGCTACACCTTC.

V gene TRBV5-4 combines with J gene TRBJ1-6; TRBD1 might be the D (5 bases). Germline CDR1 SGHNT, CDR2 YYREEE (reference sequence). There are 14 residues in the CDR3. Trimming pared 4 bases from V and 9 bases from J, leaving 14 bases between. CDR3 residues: CASSRQGSSSPLHF. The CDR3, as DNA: TGTGCCAGCAGCCGTCAGGGTAGCAGTTCACCCCTCCACTTT.

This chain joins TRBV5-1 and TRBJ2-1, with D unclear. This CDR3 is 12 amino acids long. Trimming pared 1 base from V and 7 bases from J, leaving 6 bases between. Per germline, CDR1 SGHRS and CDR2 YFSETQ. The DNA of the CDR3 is TGCGCCAGCAGCTTGATTCAGAATGAGCAGTTCTTC. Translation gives CASSLIQNEQFF.

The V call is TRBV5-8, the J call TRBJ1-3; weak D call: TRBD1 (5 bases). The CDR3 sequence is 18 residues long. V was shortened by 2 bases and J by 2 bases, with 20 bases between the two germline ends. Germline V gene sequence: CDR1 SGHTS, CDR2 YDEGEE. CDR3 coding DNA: TGTGCCAGCAGCTTCTCTATAAGACAGCCAGCGACTGGAAACACCATATATTTT. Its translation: CASSFSIRQPATGNTIYF.

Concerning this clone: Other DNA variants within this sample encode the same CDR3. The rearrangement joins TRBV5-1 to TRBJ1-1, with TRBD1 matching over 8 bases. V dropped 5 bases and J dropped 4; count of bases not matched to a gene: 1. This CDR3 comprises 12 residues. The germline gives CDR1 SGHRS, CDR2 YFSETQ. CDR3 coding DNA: TGCGCCAGCAGAACAGGGGGCACTGAAGCTTTCTTT. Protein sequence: CASRTGGTEAFF.

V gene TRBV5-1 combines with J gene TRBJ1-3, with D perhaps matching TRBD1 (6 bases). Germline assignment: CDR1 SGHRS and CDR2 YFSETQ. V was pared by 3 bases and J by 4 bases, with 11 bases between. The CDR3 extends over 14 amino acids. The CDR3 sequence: CASSSRGFGNTIYF. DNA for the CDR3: TGCGCCAGCAGCTCCAGGGGCTTCGGAAACACCATATATTTT.

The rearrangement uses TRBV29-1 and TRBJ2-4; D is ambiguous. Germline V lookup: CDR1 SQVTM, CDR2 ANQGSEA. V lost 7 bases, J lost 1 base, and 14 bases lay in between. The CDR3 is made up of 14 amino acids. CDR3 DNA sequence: TGCAGCGCCTCGACACATTCGGCCAAAAACATTCAGTACTTC. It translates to CSASTHSAKNIQYF.

The CDR3 sequence: CASSPGTARPMNTEAFF. The CDR3 coding sequence is TGTGCCAGCAGCCCCGGGACAGCGCGGCCTATGAACACTGAAGCTTTCTTT. The chain joins TRBV14 to TRBJ1-1; 7 bases align to TRBD1. The CDR3 sequence is 17 residues long. The germline V gene encodes CDR1 SGHDN and CDR2 FVKESK. V gave up 4 bases and J gave up 0 bases; unmatched junction bases: 11. The full variable domain, completed using reference TRBV14 and TRBJ1-1, is EAGVTQFPSHSVIEKGQTVTLRCDPISGHDNLYWYRRVMGKEIKFLLHFVKESKQDESGMPNNRFLAERTGGTYSTLKVQPAELEDSGVYFCASSPGTARPMNTEAFFGQGTRLTVV.

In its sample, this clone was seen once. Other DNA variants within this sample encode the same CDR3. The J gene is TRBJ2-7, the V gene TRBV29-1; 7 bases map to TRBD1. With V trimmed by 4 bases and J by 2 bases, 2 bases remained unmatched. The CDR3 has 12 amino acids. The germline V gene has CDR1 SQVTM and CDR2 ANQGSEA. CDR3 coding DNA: TGCAGCGTTGGAGACAGGGCCTACGAGCAGTACTTC. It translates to CSVGDRAYEQYF.

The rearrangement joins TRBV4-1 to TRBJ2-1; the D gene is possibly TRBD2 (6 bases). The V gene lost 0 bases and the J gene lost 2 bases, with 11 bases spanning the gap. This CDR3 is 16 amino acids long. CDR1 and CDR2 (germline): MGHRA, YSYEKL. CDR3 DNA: TGCGCCAGCAGCCAAGATCGGGCGGGACCCTACAATGAGCAGTTCTTC. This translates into CASSQDRAGPYNEQFF.

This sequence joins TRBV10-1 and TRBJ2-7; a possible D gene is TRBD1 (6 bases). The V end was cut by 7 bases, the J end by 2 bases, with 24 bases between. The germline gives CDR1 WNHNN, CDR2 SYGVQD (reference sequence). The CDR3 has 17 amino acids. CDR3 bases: TGCGCCAGCAATTTGACGGGACACCCGAAAAAGGCCTACGAGCAGTACTTC. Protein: CASNLTGHPKKAYEQYF.

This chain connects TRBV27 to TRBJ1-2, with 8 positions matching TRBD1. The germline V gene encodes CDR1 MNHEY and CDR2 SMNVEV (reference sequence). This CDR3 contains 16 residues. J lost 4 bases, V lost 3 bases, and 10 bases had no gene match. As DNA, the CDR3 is TGTGCCAGCAGTTTCGAAGTAACAGGGGGACCCTATGGCTACACCTTC. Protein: CASSFEVTGGPYGYTF.

CDR3: CASSLASSNEQFF. The CDR3 DNA is TGTGCCAGCAGTTTAGCGTCGAGTAATGAGCAGTTCTTC. J is TRBJ2-1 and V is TRBV12-3 or TRBV12-4; D ambiguous. This CDR3 region has 13 residues. The V and J ends lost 0 bases and 7 bases respectively, with 7 bases between them.

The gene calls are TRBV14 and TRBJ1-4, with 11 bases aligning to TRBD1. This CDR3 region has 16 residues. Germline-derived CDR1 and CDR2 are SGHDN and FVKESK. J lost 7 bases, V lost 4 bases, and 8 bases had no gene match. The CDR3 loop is CASSRTSGTGGEKLFF. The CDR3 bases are TGTGCCAGCAGCCGTACATCCGGGACAGGGGGTGAAAAACTGTTTTTT.

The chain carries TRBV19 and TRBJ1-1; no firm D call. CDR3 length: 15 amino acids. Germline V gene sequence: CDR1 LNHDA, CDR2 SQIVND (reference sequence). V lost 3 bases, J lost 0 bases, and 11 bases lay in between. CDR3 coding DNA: TGTGCCAGTAGTATTCTCCCAGTTATGAACACTGAAGCTTTCTTT. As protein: CASSILPVMNTEAFF.

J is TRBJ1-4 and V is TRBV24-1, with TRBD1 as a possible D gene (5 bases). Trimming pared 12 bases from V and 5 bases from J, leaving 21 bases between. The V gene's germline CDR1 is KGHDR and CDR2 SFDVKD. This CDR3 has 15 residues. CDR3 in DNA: TGTGCCCTATTTCGACGGAACAGGACGAATGAAAAACTGTTTTTT. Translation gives CALFRRNRTNEKLFF.

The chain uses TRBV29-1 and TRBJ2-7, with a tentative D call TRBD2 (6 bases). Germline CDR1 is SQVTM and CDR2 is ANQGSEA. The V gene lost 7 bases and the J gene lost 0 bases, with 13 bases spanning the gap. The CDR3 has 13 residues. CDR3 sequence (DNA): TGCAGCGCCCAACGGGGGAGCTCCTACGAGCAGTACTTC. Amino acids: CSAQRGSSYEQYF.

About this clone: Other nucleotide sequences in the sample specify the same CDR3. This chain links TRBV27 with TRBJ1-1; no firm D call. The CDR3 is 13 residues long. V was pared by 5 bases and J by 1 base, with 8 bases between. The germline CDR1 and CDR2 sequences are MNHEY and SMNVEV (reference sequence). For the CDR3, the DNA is TGTGCCAGCAGTCTCACCGGGAACACTGAAGCTTTCTTT. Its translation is CASSLTGNTEAFF.

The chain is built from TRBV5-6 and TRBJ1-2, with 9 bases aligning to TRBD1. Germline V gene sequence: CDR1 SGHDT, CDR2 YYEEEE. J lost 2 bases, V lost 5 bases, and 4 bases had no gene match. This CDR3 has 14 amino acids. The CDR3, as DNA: TGTGCCAGCAGTCCCGGGACAGGGAACTATGGCTACACCTTC. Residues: CASSPGTGNYGYTF.

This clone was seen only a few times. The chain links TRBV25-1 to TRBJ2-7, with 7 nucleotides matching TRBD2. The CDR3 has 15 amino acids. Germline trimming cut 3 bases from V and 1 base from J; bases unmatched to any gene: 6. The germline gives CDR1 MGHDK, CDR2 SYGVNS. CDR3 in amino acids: CASSDNRGGSYEQYF. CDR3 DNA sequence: TGTGCCAGCAGTGATAATCGCGGGGGTTCCTACGAGCAGTACTTC.

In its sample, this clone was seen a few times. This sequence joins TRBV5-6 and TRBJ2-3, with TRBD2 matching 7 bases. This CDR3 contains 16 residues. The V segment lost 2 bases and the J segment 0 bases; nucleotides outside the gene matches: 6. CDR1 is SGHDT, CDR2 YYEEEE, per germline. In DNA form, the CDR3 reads TGTGCCAGCAGCTTCCCCAGCGGGGCCAGCACAGATACGCAGTATTTT. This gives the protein CASSFPSGASTDTQYF.

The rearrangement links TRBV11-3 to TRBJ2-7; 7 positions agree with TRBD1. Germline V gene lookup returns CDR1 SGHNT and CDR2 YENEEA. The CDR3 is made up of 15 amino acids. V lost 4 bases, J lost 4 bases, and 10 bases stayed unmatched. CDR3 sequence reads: CASSSLETGNYEQYF. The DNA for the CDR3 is TGTGCCAGCAGCTCCTTGGAGACAGGGAATTACGAGCAGTACTTC. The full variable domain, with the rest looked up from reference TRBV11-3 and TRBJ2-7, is EAGVVQSPRYKIIEKKQPVAFWCNPISGHNTLYWYLQNLGQGPELLIRYENEEAVDDSQLPKDRFSAERLKGVDSTLKIQPAELGDSAVYLCASSSLETGNYEQYFGPGTRLTVT.